The 23 T cell receptor beta chains listed next were all sequenced from one sample in a study of T cell repertoires in cytomegalovirus infection. TCRdb ran MiXCR on the reads and lists one entry per CDR3 protein. This table has about 490,000 distinct CDR3 sequences, roughly 29% appearing once. The sequencing input was PBMCs. These receptors were collected from a human donor in good health (CMV status not recorded). Some clones in this sample may be carry-over from other donors' samples.

This clonotype was recorded only once. This chain connects TRBV29-1 to TRBJ1-1; possibly TRBD1 for D (6 bases). The CDR3 runs to 13 residues. The germline V gene has CDR1 SQVTM and CDR2 ANQGSEA. V was pared by 5 bases and J by 1 base, with 11 bases between. The CDR3 DNA reads as TGCAGCGTTAACACAGGGAGGAACACTGAAGCTTTCTTT. Its protein product is CSVNTGRNTEAFF.

Turning to this clonotype: One end of the junction does not line up with germline, which may come from a read error. This sequence joins TRBV4-1 and TRBJ2-3, with 7 positions matching TRBD2. The CDR3 has 12 residues. CDR1 MGHRA and CDR2 YSYEKL come from the germline V gene. The CDR3 coding sequence is TGTGCCAGCAGCCGGGGGGCAGATACGCAGTATTTT. It specifies CASSRGADTQYF.

This clonotype was found a few times. The chain links TRBV5-4 to TRBJ1-1, with TRBD1 matching 8 bases. The J segment lost 1 base and the V segment lost 2 bases, leaving 4 bases of the junction unmatched. The germline V gene has CDR1 SGHNT and CDR2 YYREEE (reference sequence). This CDR3 comprises 15 residues. The chain's CDR3 is CASSFGTGPNTEAFF. CDR3 nucleotides: TGTGCCAGCAGCTTCGGGACAGGACCGAACACTGAAGCTTTCTTT.

The chain combines TRBV4-1 with TRBJ2-5; 8 bases line up with TRBD1. Germline CDR1 reads MGHRA; CDR2 reads YSYEKL. V was clipped by 6 bases and J by 2 bases; unmatched bases: 8. This CDR3 has 15 residues. CDR3: CASSSGQGEQETQYF. The CDR3 coding sequence is TGCGCCAGCAGTTCCGGACAGGGAGAACAAGAGACCCAGTACTTC.

This clonotype was found a few times. The V call is TRBV5-4, the J call TRBJ2-1; D gene unclear. This CDR3 has 13 amino acids. Trimming cost V 8 bases and J 5 bases, with 14 bases left between them. Per the germline V gene, CDR1 is SGHNT and CDR2 is YYREEE (reference sequence). This chain's CDR3 is CASTSPSNNEQFF. In DNA form, the CDR3 reads TGTGCCAGTACGTCGCCCTCTAACAATGAGCAGTTCTTC.

This clonotype was found many times. This chain joins TRBV7-2 and TRBJ2-3; the match to TRBD1 covers 8 bases. Germline values: CDR1 SGHTA, CDR2 FQGNSA. The V and J ends lost 5 bases and 5 bases, in that order; junction bases with no gene match: 9. There are 15 residues in the CDR3. The CDR3 protein is CASSLDGDRRDTQYF. The CDR3 DNA is TGTGCCAGCAGCCTAGACGGGGACAGGAGAGATACGCAGTATTTT.

The V and J genes are TRBV5-4 and TRBJ2-2, with 9 bases lining up with TRBD2. V was clipped by 4 bases and J by 7 bases; unmatched bases: 11. The CDR3 has 16 amino acids. Germline CDR1 is SGHNT and CDR2 is YYREEE (reference sequence). CDR3 sequence: CASSIRSGSVGGELFF. The CDR3, as DNA: TGTGCCAGCAGCATCCGTAGCGGGAGTGTCGGCGGGGAGCTGTTTTTT.

This chain connects TRBV30 to TRBJ1-6; D ambiguous. This CDR3 spans 13 amino acids. CDR1 and CDR2 (germline): GTSNPN, SVGIG (reference sequence). V dropped 5 bases and J dropped 12 bases, with 17 bases sitting between them. Written as DNA, the CDR3 is TGTGCCTGGCACGCGGCCCCCTTCAGACCCCTCCACTTT. Protein: CAWHAAPFRPLHF.

The chain has TRBV15 and TRBJ2-2; no reliable D call. With 3 bases removed from V and 3 bases from J, the gap between germline ends came to 11 bases. CDR1 LNHNV and CDR2 YYDKDF come from the germline V gene (reference sequence). This CDR3 has 15 amino acids. CDR3 bases: TGTGCCACCAGCAGCGGAGAGAGGCACACCGGGGAGCTGTTTTTT. Protein product: CATSSGERHTGELFF.

V gene TRBV27 combines with J gene TRBJ2-1; 7 nucleotides align to TRBD2. The CDR3 contains 15 residues. V was clipped by 3 bases and J by 7 bases; unmatched bases: 9. Germline V gives CDR1 MNHEY, CDR2 SMNVEV (reference sequence). The CDR3 loop is CASSFWGRAINEQFF. CDR3 bases: TGTGCCAGCAGTTTTTGGGGGAGGGCCATTAATGAGCAGTTCTTC.

The CDR3 spells CSAGTSDHSEQFF. CDR3 bases: TGCAGCGCTGGGACTAGCGACCACAGTGAGCAGTTCTTC. The chain carries TRBV29-1 and TRBJ2-1; 10 nucleotides line up with TRBD2. J was trimmed by 9 bases and V by 7 bases; bases with no gene match: 9. Germline-derived CDR1 and CDR2 are SQVTM and ANQGSEA. This CDR3 comprises 13 residues.

This clonotype appeared many times. V and J are TRBV7-8 and TRBJ2-7, with 7 bases that match TRBD2. J lost 4 bases, V lost 2 bases, and 5 bases had no gene match. The CDR3 runs to 14 residues. The germline V gene has CDR1 SGHVS and CDR2 FQNEAQ. The chain's CDR3 is CASSLPGGSYEQYV. The DNA of the CDR3 is TGTGCCAGCAGCTTACCTGGCGGGAGTTACGAGCAGTACGTC.

The table lists this clonotype with a few counts. The rearrangement joins TRBV5-1 to TRBJ1-3, with unresolved D. The CDR3 contains 15 residues. The V end was cut by 4 bases, the J end by 0 bases, with 11 bases between. Germline CDR1 and CDR2: SGHRS and YFSETQ. CDR3 DNA sequence: TGCGCCAGCAGCCCCGACCTCAGCTCTGGAAACACCATATATTTT. It translates to CASSPDLSSGNTIYF.

This clonotype was picked up many times. V and J are TRBV4-1 and TRBJ2-5, with TRBD2 matching 10 bases. The V gene's germline CDR1 is MGHRA and CDR2 YSYEKL. The V segment lost 0 bases and the J segment 5 bases; nucleotides outside the gene matches: 3. CDR3 length: 15 amino acids. CDR3 in DNA: TGCGCCAGCAGCCAAGACCCTAGCGGGAGCGAGACCCAGTACTTC. Amino acid sequence: CASSQDPSGSETQYF.

The chain is built from TRBV20-1 and TRBJ1-5; D gene uncertain. V lost 4 bases and J 0 bases, leaving 13 bases between the germline ends. Germline CDR1 and CDR2: DFQATT and SNEGSKA (reference sequence). This CDR3 contains 15 residues. DNA of the CDR3: TGCAGTGCTACCCCACCGAAACATAGCAATCAGCCCCAGCATTTT. Its protein is CSATPPKHSNQPQHF.

This clonotype was observed a handful of times. The V call is TRBV24-1, the J call TRBJ2-5; maybe TRBD1 (5 bases). Between the trimmed V and J ends, which lost 2 bases and 0 bases, there was a span of 9 bases. CDR1 and CDR2 (germline): KGHDR, SFDVKD. The CDR3 contains 15 residues. CDR3 loop: CATSDYGAYQETQYF. The CDR3 bases are TGTGCCACCAGTGATTATGGGGCGTACCAAGAGACCCAGTACTTC.

This clonotype has more than one count but fewer than ten. The chain is built from TRBV7-6 and TRBJ2-2; D may match TRBD1 or TRBD2 (6 bases each). CDR3 length: 15 residues. Trimming removed 6 bases from V and 4 bases from J, with 15 bases in between. The germline CDR1 and CDR2 sequences are SGHVS and FNYEAQ. The CDR3 region has the DNA TGTGCCAGCAGGGGGCGGGACATACGCACCGGGGAGCTGTTTTTT. Its translation is CASRGRDIRTGELFF. Full variable domain (rest looked up from reference TRBV7-6 and TRBJ2-2): GAGVSQSPRYKVTKRGQDVALRCDPISGHVSLYWYRQALGQGPEFLTYFNYEAQQDKSGLPNDRFSAERPEGSISTLTIQRTEQRDSAMYRCASRGRDIRTGELFFGEGSRLTVL.

The V call is TRBV29-1, the J call TRBJ2-1; D tentatively fits TRBD1 or TRBD2 (6 bases each). Germline V gene data show CDR1 as SQVTM and CDR2 as ANQGSEA. The CDR3 contains 15 residues. V was cut by 6 bases and J by 2 bases, with 17 bases left in between. CDR3 residues: CSVKTGASPYNEQFF. The CDR3 bases are TGCAGCGTCAAGACGGGGGCGTCTCCCTACAATGAGCAGTTCTTC.

The V and J genes are TRBV28 and TRBJ1-5, with 7 bases identical to TRBD1. The CDR3 spans 12 residues. Germline lookup yields CDR1 MDHEN and CDR2 SYDVKM. V dropped 11 bases and J dropped 5; count of bases not matched to a gene: 6. In DNA, the CDR3 is TGTGCCGGTAGACAGGGTGATCAGCCCCAGCATTTT. Translated, it gives CAGRQGDQPQHF.

The chain has TRBV19 and TRBJ1-2; a possible D gene is TRBD1 (5 bases). The CDR3 is 15 amino acids. Trimming took 6 bases from V and 3 from J, leaving 17 bases between them. In germline, CDR1 is LNHDA, CDR2 SQIVND (reference sequence). The CDR3 here is CASRRIGGKDYGYTF. In nucleotides, the CDR3 is TGTGCCAGTAGACGGATCGGGGGAAAGGACTATGGCTACACCTTC.

This clonotype was counted ten times or more. The V call is TRBV7-2, the J call TRBJ2-5, with 9 nucleotides matching TRBD1. Germline assignment: CDR1 SGHTA and CDR2 FQGNSA. Unmatched junction bases numbered 5, after V lost 5 bases and J lost 1 base. The CDR3 consists of 15 residues. In DNA form, the CDR3 reads TGTGCCAGCAGCCCGGGGACAGGGCTCCAAGAGACCCAGTACTTC. This gives the protein CASSPGTGLQETQYF.

There are a few counts of this clonotype. The chain has TRBV6-2 or TRBV6-3 and TRBJ2-1; possibly TRBD1 for D (6 bases). There are 17 residues in the CDR3. The V and J ends lost 0 bases and 0 bases respectively, with 12 bases between them. Germline CDR1 and CDR2: MNHEY and SVGEGT. The CDR3 is CASSYSMGTNSYNEQFF. In DNA form, the CDR3 reads TGTGCCAGCAGTTACTCGATGGGGACAAACTCCTACAATGAGCAGTTCTTC.

The chain is built from TRBV4-3 and TRBJ2-2; 11 bases are shared with TRBD2. With 3 bases clipped from V and 4 bases from J, the junction kept 7 bases outside the gene matches. Germline V gene data show CDR1 as LGHNA and CDR2 as YSLEER. The CDR3 runs to 17 residues. In DNA, the CDR3 is TGCGCCAGCAGCCAGGACCTAGCGGGAGGACTCACCGGGGAGCTGTTTTTT. Its protein is CASSQDLAGGLTGELFF.